This entry concerns a single T cell receptor (beta chain). The conserved closing phenylalanine or tryptophan is absent in this CDR3, likely reflecting a read error. No DNA is shown, since the ends of the CDR3 on it are uncertain; the CDR3 is the one TCRdb lists. Scientists recovered RNA and DNA together from roughly 20-30 mg of unsorted bulk tissue. This sample is drawn from a study of tumor-infiltrating lymphocytes in primary liver carcinoma. From 400 to 550 ng total RNA, TCR beta cDNA was generated with a primer in the constant region. Construction of TCR beta libraries relied on three successive nested multiplex PCR rounds employing slightly modified ARM-PCR. Amplification in the first two PCR rounds was performed using TRBV1-TRBV30 forward primers and a C-beta reverse primer for 10 cycles each. One entry per CDR3 protein, called by TCRdb with MiXCR from the multiplex PCR reads. The sample consists of 90,000 to 100,000 distinct CDR3 sequences, around two thirds of them appearing once.

The CDR3 length is 18 residues, termini included. Germline V gives CDR1 KGHDR, CDR2 SFDVKD. What was sequenced was liver tumor tissue from sampling region 5. Subset meaning: tumor region T5, tumor centre. The chain employs TRBV24-1 and TRBJ2-5; the table names TRBD2, a call not compared with the DNA. The TCR was taken from an older woman with primary liver carcinoma and hepatitis B virus infection. CDR3 sequence: CATSDNRVREGLQETQYL.